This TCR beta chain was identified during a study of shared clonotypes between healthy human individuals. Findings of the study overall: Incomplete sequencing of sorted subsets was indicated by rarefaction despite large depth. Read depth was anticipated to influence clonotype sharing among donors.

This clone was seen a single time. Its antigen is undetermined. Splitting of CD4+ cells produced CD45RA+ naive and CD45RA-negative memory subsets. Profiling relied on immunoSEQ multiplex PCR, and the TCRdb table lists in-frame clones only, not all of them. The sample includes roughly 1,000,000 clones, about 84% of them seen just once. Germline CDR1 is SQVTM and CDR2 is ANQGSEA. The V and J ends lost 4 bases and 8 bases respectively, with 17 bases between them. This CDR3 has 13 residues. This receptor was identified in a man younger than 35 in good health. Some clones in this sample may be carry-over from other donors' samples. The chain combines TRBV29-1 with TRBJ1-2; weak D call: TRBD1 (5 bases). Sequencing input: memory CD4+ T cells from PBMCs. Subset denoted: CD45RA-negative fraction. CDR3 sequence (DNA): TGCAGCGTTGCCCGGGACCCCGCGCGGGGCTACACCTTC. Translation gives CSVARDPARGYTF.